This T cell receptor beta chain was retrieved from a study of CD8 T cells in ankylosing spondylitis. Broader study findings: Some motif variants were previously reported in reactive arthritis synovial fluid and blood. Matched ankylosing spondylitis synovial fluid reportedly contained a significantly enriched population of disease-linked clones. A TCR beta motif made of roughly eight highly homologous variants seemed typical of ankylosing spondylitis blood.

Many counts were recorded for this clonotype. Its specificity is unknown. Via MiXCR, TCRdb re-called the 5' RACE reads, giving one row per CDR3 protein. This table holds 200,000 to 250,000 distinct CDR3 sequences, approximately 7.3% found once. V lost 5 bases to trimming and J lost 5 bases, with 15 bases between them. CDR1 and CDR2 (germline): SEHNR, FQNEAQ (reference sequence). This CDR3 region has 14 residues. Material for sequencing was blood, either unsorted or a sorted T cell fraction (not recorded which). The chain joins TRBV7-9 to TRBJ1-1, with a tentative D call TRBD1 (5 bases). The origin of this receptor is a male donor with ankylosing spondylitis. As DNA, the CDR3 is TGTGCCAGCAGCGTTCCCGGGACCGGTACTGAAGCTTTCTTT. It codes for CASSVPGTGTEAFF.